The T cell receptor beta chain under discussion was sequenced for a study of CD8+ T cells in alopecia areata. Extracted RNA was reverse transcribed into cDNA, the sequencing template. Method: immunoSEQ multiplex PCR; TCRdb's copy keeps in-frame clones and lacks some. The sample shows nearly 200,000 clones, over 45% of them seen only once. This sample's treatment: oral pan-JAK inhibitor, 5-10 mg twice daily. Trimming removed 2 bases at V and 0 bases at J, with 5 bases between. Germline CDR1 and CDR2: MNHNY and SVGAGI (reference sequence). This CDR3 has 14 residues. V usage is TRBV6-6 and J usage is TRBJ1-3; D not certain. The sequenced sample was CD4+ T cells sorted from blood, obtained at week 24, from a patient treated with tofacitinib. The receptor was derived from a human donor with alopecia areata. The CDR3 DNA is TGTGCCAGCAGTTACACAGTCTCTGGAAACACCATATATTTT. It specifies CASSYTVSGNTIYF.